The subject of this entry is one TCR beta chain. As yet, its antigen is unknown. Unique molecular identifiers were incorporated when the TCRbeta library was constructed. In TCRdb, the PCR reads were re-called with MiXCR into one record per CDR3 protein. This table holds some 830,000 distinct CDR3 sequences, about 16% found once. This specimen comes from a study of T-cell reconstitution after alpha-beta-depleted transplantation in children. Study outcomes and limitations: In some patients, recipient T cells and intrathymic progenitors surviving conditioning explained high day-60 diversity. Reports say that about two months after transplant, the alpha-beta T cells came out of several hundred graft clones that had expanded.

This receptor was obtained from a male patient between 10 and 17 years old who had a stem cell transplant for acute lymphoblastic leukemia, so the T cells may come from the graft donor. Sequences were derived from PBMCs, mostly from graft donor cells, sampled 360 days after TCRalphabeta/CD19-depleted stem cell transplant.

The CDR3 region has the DNA TGTGCCATCAGTGAGTCCCGATGGAGGGACAGGGACTCCTACGAGCAGTACTTC. Protein product: CAISESRWRDRDSYEQYF. This chain links TRBV10-3 with TRBJ2-7; 9 bases agree with TRBD1. CDR1 and CDR2 (germline): ENHRY, SYGVKD. J lost 0 bases, V lost 0 bases, and 9 bases had no gene match. The CDR3 length is 18 residues.